The text below deals with one T cell receptor beta chain. Together with a sample-barcoded 5' primer, a J-beta primer mix was included in a second PCR lasting roughly 7 to 11 cycles. A 12-random-nucleotide template-switch adaptor tagged each cDNA molecule. TCRdb itself ran the 5' RACE reads through MiXCR, one entry per CDR3 protein. The sample gives around 650,000 distinct CDR3 sequences, approximately 40% of which show up once; 30% is in the top ten. This sample was taken from a study of blood T cells in healthy people across ages. Whole-study context: For every two T cells, template switching captured about one barcoded beta molecule.

Healthy Caucasian individuals from Russia aged roughly 6 to 100 were enrolled as donors. Donors gave 9 to 10 milliliters of peripheral blood apiece. This CDR3 spans 16 amino acids. Germline assignment: CDR1 SGHVS and CDR2 FNYEAQ. Trimming cost V 1 base and J 2 bases, with 13 bases left between them. This sequence originates from a man at least 80 years old in good health. The V and J genes are TRBV7-6 and TRBJ2-3; no definite D call. The sample consisted of blood. CDR3: CASSLEAQNDTDTQYF. The CDR3, as DNA: TGTGCCAGCAGCTTAGAAGCCCAGAATGACACAGATACGCAGTATTTT.